This TCR beta chain was identified during a study of tumor-infiltrating lymphocytes in primary liver carcinoma. The source material, roughly 18-33 mg of unsorted bulk tissue, was used to co-extract RNA and DNA. Reverse transcription of about 0.5 ug total RNA with a constant-region primer produced TCR beta cDNA. Libraries covering TCR beta were generated through three nested multiplex PCR rounds (using a slightly modified ARM-PCR). Primers for the first two PCR rounds were TRBV1-TRBV30 forward primers and a C-beta reverse primer (approximately 10 cycles per round). TCRdb reprocessed the multiplex PCR reads via MiXCR and lists one record per CDR3 protein. The table includes 95,000 to 150,000 distinct CDR3 sequences, under 70% detected once. Overall study findings and caveats: Blood fell significantly below tumors in its top-250-clone fraction (p = 0.039).

As concerns this clonotype: The target antigen is unknown. Its ends do not fully match the called genes, so a read error is possible.

The CDR3 is 17 amino acids. Germline CDR1 SGHAT, CDR2 FQNNGV. This receptor was taken from a woman aged 60-75 years with primary liver carcinoma and hepatitis B virus infection. Material: tumor-adjacent normal liver tissue. The J gene is TRBJ2-1, the V gene TRBV11-2; 7 nucleotides match TRBD2. The CDR3 loop is CANSPFPPPTAGDEQLF. The CDR3, as DNA: TGTGCCAACAGCCCCTTCCCCCCCCCGACCGCGGGGGATGAGCAGCTATTC.